This T cell receptor beta chain was sequenced in a study of vaccination and CD4 T cells after COVID-19. Cultured CD4+ T-cell DNA underwent Oncomine TCR Beta short-read sequencing. TCRdb reprocessed the PCR reads with MiXCR, giving one entry per CDR3 protein. The sample lists 20,000 to 30,000 distinct CDR3 sequences; 64% were seen once. Treatment of the sample: roughly 10-day PBMC culture with coronavirus spike peptide pools or control peptides (ViraFEST assay). A note on this clonotype: Its antigen is not identified.

The receptor comes from a human donor who had recovered from COVID-19. The material sequenced was CD4+ T cells from blood, cultured in vitro.

In nucleotides, the CDR3 is TGCAGTGCGAGTGCGAATGAGGGTGGCTACACCTTC. This gives the protein CSASANEGGYTF. The chain recombines TRBV20-1 with TRBJ1-2; D gene ambiguous. V lost 6 bases, J lost 7 bases, and 15 bases lay in between. Germline CDR1 reads DFQATT; CDR2 reads SNEGSKA (reference sequence). This CDR3 has 12 amino acids.